One sample yielded the 17 T cell receptor beta chains listed below, sequenced in a study of blood T cell repertoires in COVID-19. Sequencing was performed with immunoSEQ multiplex PCR; in TCRdb, only in-frame clones are kept and a portion is missing. The repertoire holds a few hundred thousand clones, with around 89% as singletons. Sequencing was performed on peripheral blood. These receptors all come from a man aged 70-80 years with acute or convalescent COVID-19.

CDR3 in DNA: TGTGCCAGCAGCCAAGAAAGCACTAGCGGGATTTACGAGCAGTACTTC. The encoded protein is CASSQESTSGIYEQYF. This chain uses TRBV4-2 with TRBJ2-7, with TRBD2 identical over 10 bases. V shed 0 bases, J shed 4 bases, and the junction held 6 bases outside the gene matches. Germline values: CDR1 LGHNA, CDR2 YNFKEQ. This CDR3 is built from 16 residues.

The chain recombines TRBV14 with TRBJ2-6; 10 bases map to TRBD2. CDR1 and CDR2 (germline): SGHDN, FVKESK. With V trimmed by 0 bases and J by 2 bases, 4 bases remained unmatched. This CDR3 region has 18 residues. CDR3 in amino acids: CASSQERLAGAGANVLTF. The CDR3 DNA reads as TGTGCCAGCAGCCAAGAGAGGCTAGCGGGAGCTGGGGCCAACGTCCTGACTTTC. Supplemented by reference TRBV14 and TRBJ2-6, the full variable domain reads EAGVTQFPSHSVIEKGQTVTLRCDPISGHDNLYWYRRVMGKEIKFLLHFVKESKQDESGMPNNRFLAERTGGTYSTLKVQPAELEDSGVYFCASSQERLAGAGANVLTFGAGSRLTVL.

The CDR3 coding sequence is TGTGCCAGCAGCCTCGGGGGTTGGGAGACCCAGTACTTC. Translating it yields CASSLGGWETQYF. The chain is built from TRBV12-3 or TRBV12-4 and TRBJ2-5; perhaps TRBD2 as D (6 bases). The length of the CDR3 is 13 residues. The ends were cut back, 6 bases at V and 5 bases at J, with 13 bases in the middle.

The rearrangement joins TRBV5-1 to TRBJ2-5; 9 bases agree with TRBD1. Germline trimming cut 8 bases from V and 5 bases from J; bases unmatched to any gene: 7. The CDR3 runs 13 residues. CDR1 is SGHRS and CDR2 is YFSETQ in the germline V gene. Here the CDR3 DNA reads TGCGCCAGTTCAACAGGGGGCGGGGAGACCCAGTACTTC. Amino acid sequence: CASSTGGGETQYF.

The chain joins TRBV6-5 to TRBJ2-1, with D unresolved. Germline-derived CDR1 and CDR2 are MNHEY and SVGAGI. Between the trimmed V and J ends, which lost 6 bases and 1 base, there was a span of 7 bases. The CDR3 consists of 13 residues. DNA for the CDR3: TGTGCCAGCAGGAGGTGGTCCTACAATGAGCAGTTCTTC. Translated: CASRRWSYNEQFF.

The sample holds one count of this clone. The V gene is TRBV5-1, the J gene TRBJ2-6; 12 positions match TRBD2. J lost 0 bases, V lost 1 base, and 5 bases had no gene match. The CDR3 runs 19 residues. Germline V gene data show CDR1 as SGHRS and CDR2 as YFSETQ. The CDR3 nucleotides are TGCGCCAGCAGCTTGACGCGACTAGCGGGGGACTCTGGGGCCAACGTCCTGACTTTC. It encodes CASSLTRLAGDSGANVLTF.

The J gene is TRBJ2-5, the V gene TRBV5-8; 10 nucleotides line up with TRBD1. Germline V CDR1 and CDR2: SGHTS, YDEGEE. The ends lost 8 bases at V and 3 bases at J; junction bases unmatched: 7. This CDR3 contains 14 residues. In DNA, the CDR3 is TGTGCCAGTGATCGGGGACAGGGGAAAGAGACCCAGTACTTC. Its protein product is CASDRGQGKETQYF.

The rearrangement links TRBV9 to TRBJ1-2; D possibly corresponds to TRBD1 (6 bases). V was trimmed by 4 bases and J by 6 bases, leaving 10 bases between them. CDR3 length: 12 residues. Germline CDR1 reads SGDLS; CDR2 reads YYNGEE. Here the CDR3 DNA reads TGTGCCAGCAGCAACAGGGTGGATGGCTACACCTTC. This translates into CASSNRVDGYTF.

This chain joins TRBV12-3 or TRBV12-4 and TRBJ1-2; possibly TRBD1 for D (5 bases). Trimming left V 3 bases short and J 4 bases short, with 9 bases between. This CDR3 contains 13 residues. This chain's CDR3 is CASSFLQGYGYTF. The CDR3 nucleotides are TGTGCCAGCAGTTTCCTGCAGGGCTATGGCTACACCTTC.

This chain connects TRBV19 to TRBJ2-3, with D perhaps TRBD1 (5 bases). This CDR3 has 13 amino acids. The V gene's germline CDR1 is LNHDA and CDR2 SQIVND (reference sequence). The V and J ends lost 8 bases and 4 bases respectively, with 13 bases between them. As DNA, the CDR3 is TGTGCCAGTGGCCAGGGTGGTCCAGATACGCAGTATTTT. Translation: CASGQGGPDTQYF.

The V call is TRBV4-2, the J call TRBJ2-3; 9 bases line up with TRBD2. The CDR3 sequence is 15 residues long. V was pared by 1 base and J by 4 bases, with 3 bases of the junction left unmatched. Germline CDR1 LGHNA, CDR2 YNFKEQ. The CDR3 sequence is CASSQVAGEADTQYF. The CDR3 nucleotides read TGTGCCAGCAGCCAAGTAGCGGGAGAGGCAGATACGCAGTATTTT.

The chain joins TRBV7-3 to TRBJ2-3; D is perhaps TRBD1 (5 bases). The CDR3 is 13 residues long. CDR1 SGHTA and CDR2 FQGTGA come from the germline V gene. V shed 5 bases and J shed 0 bases, with 6 bases lying between them. CDR3 protein: CASSDSSTDTQYF. In nucleotides, the CDR3 is TGTGCCAGCAGCGACAGTAGCACAGATACGCAGTATTTT. The entire variable domain, with the rest obtained from reference TRBV7-3 and TRBJ2-3, is as follows: GAGVSQTPSNKVTEKGKYVELRCDPISGHTALYWYRQSLGQGPEFLIYFQGTGAADDSGLPNDRFFAVRPEGSVSTLKIQRTERGDSAVYLCASSDSSTDTQYFGPGTRLTVL.

The V gene is TRBV10-3, the J gene TRBJ1-2, with 7 bases lining up with TRBD1. The CDR3 covers 14 residues. V lost 9 bases and J lost 3; bases outside the gene matches: 10. Germline V gene lookup returns CDR1 ENHRY and CDR2 SYGVKD. DNA for the CDR3: TGTGCCATAAGTATGACAGGGCAGGACTATGGCTACACCTTC. Amino acids: CAISMTGQDYGYTF.

Comments on this clone: This sample includes further DNA sequences coding for the same CDR3. The chain has TRBV10-3 and TRBJ2-7; D not certain. V lost 3 bases to trimming and J lost 2 bases, with 8 bases between them. The CDR3 is made up of 13 amino acids. Germline lookup yields CDR1 ENHRY and CDR2 SYGVKD. CDR3 residues: CAISDRLAYEQYF. CDR3 in DNA: TGTGCCATCAGTGATAGGCTAGCCTACGAGCAGTACTTC.

V and J are TRBV3-1 (or the pseudogene TRBV3-2) and TRBJ2-7, with 10 bases that match TRBD2. The junction had 4 bases not matched to a gene; V was cut back by 1 base and J by 4 bases. In germline, CDR1 is LGHDT, CDR2 YNNKEL (reference sequence). The CDR3 has 15 amino acids. The DNA for the CDR3 is TGTGCCAGCAGCCAAGGACCTAGCGGGAGTTACGAGCAGTACTTC. Translating it yields CASSQGPSGSYEQYF.

The chain carries TRBV19 and TRBJ2-3; possibly TRBD2 for D (5 bases). CDR3 size: 14 residues. Germline V gene lookup returns CDR1 LNHDA and CDR2 SQIVND (reference sequence). V lost 3 bases, J lost 2 bases, and 9 bases lay in between. The DNA for the CDR3 is TGTGCCAGTAGTATCCGGGATCTCACAGATACGCAGTATTTT. It codes for CASSIRDLTDTQYF.

The chain recombines TRBV2 with TRBJ2-3; TRBD2 might be the D (6 bases). With 8 bases removed from V and 0 bases from J, the gap between germline ends came to 9 bases. The CDR3 loop spans 13 amino acids. CDR1 is SNHLY and CDR2 is FYNNEI in the germline V gene. In DNA, the CDR3 is TGTGCCAGCGGAGGGTTCAGCACAGATACGCAGTATTTT. Protein product: CASGGFSTDTQYF.